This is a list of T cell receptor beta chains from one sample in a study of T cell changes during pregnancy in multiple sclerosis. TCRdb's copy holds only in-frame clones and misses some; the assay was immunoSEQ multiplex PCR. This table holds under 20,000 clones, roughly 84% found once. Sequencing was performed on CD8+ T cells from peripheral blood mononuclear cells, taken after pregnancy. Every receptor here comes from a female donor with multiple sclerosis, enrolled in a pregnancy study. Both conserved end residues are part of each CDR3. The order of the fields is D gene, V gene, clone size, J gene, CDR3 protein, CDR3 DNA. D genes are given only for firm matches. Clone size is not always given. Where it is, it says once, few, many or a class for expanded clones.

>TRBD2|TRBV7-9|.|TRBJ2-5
CASSSRLAGAQSAQYF
TGTGCCAGCAGCAGCCGACTAGCGGGGGCCCAGTCGGCCCAGTACTTC
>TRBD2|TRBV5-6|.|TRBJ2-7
CASGDGASGAYEQYF
TGTGCCAGCGGCGATGGGGCTAGCGGTGCCTACGAGCAGTACTTC
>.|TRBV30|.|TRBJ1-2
CAWSVQGIHGYTF
TGTGCCTGGAGTGTCCAGGGAATACATGGCTACACCTTC
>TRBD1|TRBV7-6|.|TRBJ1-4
CASSSPGGGNEKLFF
TGTGCCAGCAGCTCCCCAGGGGGCGGGAATGAAAAACTGTTTTTT
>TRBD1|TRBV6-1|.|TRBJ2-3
CASSENVGGQGTDTQYF
TGTGCCAGCAGTGAAAATGTCGGAGGACAGGGAACAGATACGCAGTATTTT
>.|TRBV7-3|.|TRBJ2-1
CASSLDGEANNEQFF
TGTGCCAGCAGCCTTGACGGGGAGGCAAACAATGAGCAGTTCTTC
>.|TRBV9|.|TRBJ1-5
CASSVIGGGRPNQPQHF
TGTGCCAGCAGCGTAATCGGAGGCGGGCGTCCCAATCAGCCCCAGCATTTT
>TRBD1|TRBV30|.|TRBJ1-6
CAWSGLGTGGNSPLHF
TGTGCCTGGAGTGGTCTCGGGACAGGGGGCAATTCACCCCTCCACTTT
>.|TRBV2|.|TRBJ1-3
CASGAGSTSGNTIYF
TGTGCCAGCGGGGCGGGGAGTACCTCTGGAAACACCATATATTTT
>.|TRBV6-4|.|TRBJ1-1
CASSEAENTEAFF
TGTGCCAGCAGTGAGGCGGAGAACACTGAAGCTTTCTTT
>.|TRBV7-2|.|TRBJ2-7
CASSLGEVEQYF
TGTGCCAGCAGCTTAGGGGAGGTCGAGCAGTACTTC
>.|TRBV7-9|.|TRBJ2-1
CASIPGGQGNEQFF
TGTGCCAGCATTCCCGGGGGTCAAGGGAATGAGCAGTTCTTC
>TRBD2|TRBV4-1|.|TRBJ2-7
CASSYRTSGGYEQYF
TGCGCCAGCAGCTACAGGACTAGCGGGGGTTACGAGCAGTACTTC
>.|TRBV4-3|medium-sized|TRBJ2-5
CASSQDERLKDTQYF
TGCGCCAGCAGCCAAGATGAGCGCCTTAAAGACACCCAGTACTTC
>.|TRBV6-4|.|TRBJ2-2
CASSDGQGNTGELFF
TGTGCCAGCAGTGACGGCCAGGGAAACACCGGGGAGCTGTTTTTT
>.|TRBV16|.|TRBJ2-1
CASSPYGVTGQVGNEQFF
TGTGCCAGCAGCCCCTATGGGGTAACAGGCCAGGTGGGCAATGAGCAGTTCTTC
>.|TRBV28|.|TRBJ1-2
CASSWRGIYGYTF
TGTGCCAGCAGTTGGCGAGGGATCTATGGCTACACCTTC
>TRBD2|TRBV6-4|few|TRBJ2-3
CASSDTSGNTDTQYF
TGTGCCAGCAGTGACACTAGCGGGAACACAGATACGCAGTATTTT
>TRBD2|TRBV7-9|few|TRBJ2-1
CASSLLAGLNEQFF
TGTGCCAGCAGCTTATTAGCGGGCCTAAATGAGCAGTTCTTC
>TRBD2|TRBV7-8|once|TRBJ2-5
CASSLARSGGHETQYF
TGTGCCAGCAGCTTAGCGCGTAGCGGGGGTCACGAGACCCAGTACTTC
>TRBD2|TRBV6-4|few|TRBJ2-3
CASSDSGGATDTQYF
TGTGCCAGCAGTGATAGCGGGGGGGCCACAGATACGCAGTATTTT
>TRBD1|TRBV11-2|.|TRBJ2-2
CASSQRDSYTGELFF
TGTGCCAGCAGCCAGAGGGACAGTTACACCGGGGAGCTGTTTTTT